What follows are 11 T cell receptor beta chains derived from one specimen sequenced in a study of blood T cell repertoires in COVID-19. The data were produced by immunoSEQ multiplex PCR, yet TCRdb's version contains in-frame clones alone and is incomplete. Among some 270,000 clones listed, 70% to 90% were seen once. Sequences were obtained from PBMCs or T cells enriched from blood (not recorded which). Every receptor here comes from a woman aged 25 to 39 with acute COVID-19.

V gene TRBV12-3 or TRBV12-4 combines with J gene TRBJ2-7; no definite D call. The CDR3 runs 12 residues. Trimming shortened V by 3 bases and J by 1 base, and 4 bases separated the two germline ends. The CDR3 protein is CASSFQSYEQYF. CDR3 nucleotide sequence: TGTGCCAGCAGTTTTCAGTCCTACGAGCAGTACTTC.

In this sample, this clone turned up once. V usage is TRBV6-6 and J usage is TRBJ1-6; D not resolved. The CDR3 is made up of 17 amino acids. CDR1 MNHNY and CDR2 SVGAGI come from the germline V gene (reference sequence). The ends were cut back, 5 bases at V and 0 bases at J, with 14 bases in the middle. CDR3 DNA: TGTGCCAGCAGTCCCTCCCAAGTGAGCTCCTATAATTCACCCCTCCACTTT. The encoded protein is CASSPSQVSSYNSPLHF.

The chain links TRBV27 to TRBJ2-7; 10 bases map to TRBD2. Germline V gene sequence: CDR1 MNHEY, CDR2 SMNVEV (reference sequence). V shed 5 bases, J shed 3 bases, and the junction held 7 bases outside the gene matches. This CDR3 spans 15 amino acids. The CDR3 DNA follows: TGTGCCAGCAGTCCTCATAGACTAGCGGGCTACGAGCAGTACTTC. This codes for CASSPHRLAGYEQYF.

The rearrangement uses TRBV6-5 and TRBJ1-4, with a weak D call TRBD1 (6 bases). V was clipped by 6 bases and J by 8 bases, with 19 bases between them. The CDR3 totals 15 residues. Germline loops: CDR1 MNHEY, CDR2 SVGAGI. The CDR3 loop reads CASRHTGGQGEKLFF. Here the CDR3 DNA reads TGTGCCAGCAGGCACACGGGGGGGCAAGGGGAAAAACTGTTTTTT.

The rearrangement uses TRBV11-2 and TRBJ2-2; D unclear. Trimming cost V 2 bases and J 5 bases, with 15 bases left between them. This CDR3 comprises 16 residues. Germline V gene sequence: CDR1 SGHAT, CDR2 FQNNGV. Here the CDR3 reads CASSLNIQITTGELFF. The CDR3 nucleotides read TGTGCCAGCAGCTTAAACATACAGATAACTACCGGGGAGCTGTTTTTT.

The rearrangement uses TRBV10-1 and TRBJ2-7, with TRBD2 matching over 16 bases. The V segment lost 6 bases and the J segment 4 bases; nucleotides outside the gene matches: 3. The V gene's germline CDR1 is WNHNN and CDR2 SYGVQD (reference sequence). The CDR3 totals 15 residues. This chain's CDR3 is CASSLGLAGGYEQYF. The DNA of the CDR3 is TGCGCCAGCAGCCTGGGACTAGCGGGAGGGTACGAGCAGTACTTC.

The rearrangement links TRBV27 to TRBJ2-5, with TRBD2 matching 12 bases. Trimming took 3 bases from V and 5 from J; bases not matched to a gene: 10. Germline CDR1 MNHEY, CDR2 SMNVEV (reference sequence). The CDR3 length is 17 residues. The CDR3 spells CASSLASGRALPETQYF. The CDR3 region has the DNA TGTGCCAGCAGTTTGGCTAGCGGGAGGGCCTTGCCCGAGACCCAGTACTTC.

The rearrangement links TRBV19 to TRBJ2-1; D might be TRBD1 (6 bases). The germline CDR1 and CDR2 sequences are LNHDA and SQIVND (reference sequence). The CDR3 loop spans 14 amino acids. The V end lost 4 bases, the J end lost 4 bases, and 11 bases lay between the germline ends. CDR3 region: CASSKDSVYNEQFF. CDR3 nucleotide sequence: TGTGCCAGTAGTAAGGACAGCGTGTACAATGAGCAGTTCTTC.

The chain carries TRBV27 and TRBJ2-7, with D tentatively TRBD1 (6 bases). CDR3 length: 13 residues. V was trimmed by 8 bases and J by 3 bases, leaving 14 bases between them. Per germline, CDR1 MNHEY and CDR2 SMNVEV (reference sequence). CDR3 loop: CASGRDINYEQYF. The CDR3, as DNA: TGTGCCAGCGGACGGGACATCAACTACGAGCAGTACTTC.

In this sample, this clone turned up once. The gene calls are TRBV4-1 and TRBJ2-3; 11 bases line up with TRBD2. The CDR3 has 20 amino acids. Germline values: CDR1 MGHRA, CDR2 YSYEKL. The V and J ends lost 3 bases and 3 bases, in that order; junction bases with no gene match: 17. The CDR3 protein is CASSQEGLAGGWGSTDTQYF. CDR3 sequence (DNA): TGCGCCAGCAGCCAGGAGGGGCTAGCGGGAGGCTGGGGGAGTACAGATACGCAGTATTTT.

CDR3 region: CASRQQIAYSPLHF. CDR3 nucleotide sequence: TGTGCCAGCAGACAACAGATCGCTTATTCACCCCTCCACTTT. This chain links TRBV28 with TRBJ1-6; no firm D call. V was pared by 6 bases and J by 8 bases, with 14 bases between. The CDR3 sequence is 14 residues long. The germline V gene encodes CDR1 MDHEN and CDR2 SYDVKM.